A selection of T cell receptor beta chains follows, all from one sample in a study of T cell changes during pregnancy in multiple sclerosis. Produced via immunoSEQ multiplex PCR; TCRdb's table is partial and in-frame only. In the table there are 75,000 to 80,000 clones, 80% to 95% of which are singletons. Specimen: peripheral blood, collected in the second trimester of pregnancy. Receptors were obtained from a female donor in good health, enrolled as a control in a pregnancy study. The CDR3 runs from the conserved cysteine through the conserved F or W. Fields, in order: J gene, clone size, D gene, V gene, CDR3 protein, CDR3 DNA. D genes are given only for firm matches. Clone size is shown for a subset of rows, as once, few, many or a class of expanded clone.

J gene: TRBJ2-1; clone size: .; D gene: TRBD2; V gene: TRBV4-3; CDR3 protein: CASSQGVGGAFNEQFF; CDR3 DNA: TGCGCCAGCAGCCAAGGGGTCGGGGGGGCCTTCAATGAGCAGTTCTTC
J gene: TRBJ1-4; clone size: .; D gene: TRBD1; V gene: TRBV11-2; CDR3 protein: CASSFGQGREKLFF; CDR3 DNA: TGTGCCAGCAGTTTCGGACAGGGGAGAGAAAAACTGTTTTTT
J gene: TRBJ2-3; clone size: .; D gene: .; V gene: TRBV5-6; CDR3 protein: CASSTGDSDTQYF; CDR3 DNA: TGTGCCAGCAGCACCGGGGACTCAGATACGCAGTATTTT
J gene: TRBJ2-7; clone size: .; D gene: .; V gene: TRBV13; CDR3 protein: CASSLGGDLMYEQYF; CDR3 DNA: TGTGCCAGCAGCTTAGGCGGGGATCTTATGTACGAGCAGTACTTC
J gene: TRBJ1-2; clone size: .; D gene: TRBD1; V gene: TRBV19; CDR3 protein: CASRLGQGINYGYTF; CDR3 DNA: TGTGCCAGTAGGCTTGGACAGGGTATCAACTATGGCTACACCTTC
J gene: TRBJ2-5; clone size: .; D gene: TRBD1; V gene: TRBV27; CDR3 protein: CASRLTPAGGYETQYF; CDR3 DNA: TGTGCCAGCAGGCTAACCCCGGCAGGGGGCTATGAGACCCAGTACTTC
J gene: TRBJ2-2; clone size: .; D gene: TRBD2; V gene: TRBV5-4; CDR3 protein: CASSLGNGGDTGELFF; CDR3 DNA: TGTGCCAGCAGCTTGGGAAACGGGGGGGACACCGGGGAGCTGTTTTTT
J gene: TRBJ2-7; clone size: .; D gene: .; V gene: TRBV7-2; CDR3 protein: CASSPGDLSYEQYF; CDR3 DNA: TGTGCCAGCAGTCCGGGGGACCTCTCCTACGAGCAGTACTTC
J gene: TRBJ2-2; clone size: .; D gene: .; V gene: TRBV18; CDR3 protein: CASSPRWQNENTGELFF; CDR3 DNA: TGTGCCAGCTCACCACGATGGCAGAATGAAAACACCGGGGAGCTGTTTTTT
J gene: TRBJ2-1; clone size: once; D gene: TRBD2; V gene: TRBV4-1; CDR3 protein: CASRGTSGGYEQFF; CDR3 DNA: TGCGCCAGCAGGGGGACTAGCGGGGGCTATGAGCAGTTCTTC
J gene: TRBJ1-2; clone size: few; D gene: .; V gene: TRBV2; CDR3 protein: CASRALTGNYGYTF; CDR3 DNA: TGTGCCAGCAGGGCCCTTACAGGGAACTATGGCTACACCTTC
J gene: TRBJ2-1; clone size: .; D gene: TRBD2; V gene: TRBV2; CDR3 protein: CASSELAGVANEQFF; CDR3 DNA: TGTGCCAGCAGTGAACTAGCGGGAGTAGCAAATGAGCAGTTCTTC